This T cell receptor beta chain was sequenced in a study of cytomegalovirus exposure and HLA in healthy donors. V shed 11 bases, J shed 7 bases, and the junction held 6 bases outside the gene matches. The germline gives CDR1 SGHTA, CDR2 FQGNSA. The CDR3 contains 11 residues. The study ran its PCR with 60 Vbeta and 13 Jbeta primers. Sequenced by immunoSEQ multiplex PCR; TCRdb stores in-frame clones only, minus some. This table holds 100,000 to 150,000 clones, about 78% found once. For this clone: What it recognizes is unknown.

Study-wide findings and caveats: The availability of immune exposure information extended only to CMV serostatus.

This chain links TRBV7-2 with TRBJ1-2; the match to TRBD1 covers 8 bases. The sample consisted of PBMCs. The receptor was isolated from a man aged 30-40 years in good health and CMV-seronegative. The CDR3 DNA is TGTGCCGGAGGGACAGGCTTTGGCTACACCTTC. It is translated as CAGGTGFGYTF. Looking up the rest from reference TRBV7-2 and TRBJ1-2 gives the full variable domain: GAGVSQSPSNKVTEKGKDVELRCDPISGHTALYWYRQSLGQGLEFLIYFQGNSAPDKSGLPSDRFSAERTGGSVSTLTIQRTQQEDSAVYLCAGGTGFGYTFGSGTRLTVV.